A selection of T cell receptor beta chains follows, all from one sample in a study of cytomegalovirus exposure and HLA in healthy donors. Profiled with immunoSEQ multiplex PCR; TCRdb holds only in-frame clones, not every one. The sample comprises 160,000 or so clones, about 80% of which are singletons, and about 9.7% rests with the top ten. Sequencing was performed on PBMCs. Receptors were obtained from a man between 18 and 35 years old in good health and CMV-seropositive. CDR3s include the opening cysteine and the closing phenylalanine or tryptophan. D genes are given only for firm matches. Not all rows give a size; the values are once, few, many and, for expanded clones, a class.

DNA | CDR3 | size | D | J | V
TGTGCCAGCAGTGTTCTAGAGACCCAGTACTTC | CASSVLETQYF | NA | NA | TRBJ2-5 | TRBV2
TGTGCCAGTAGTTCCGGTAACAATGAGCAGTTCTTC | CASSSGNNEQFF | NA | NA | TRBJ2-1 | TRBV19
TGTGCCAGCAGCTTAGCTAGGGGGAGCAATGAGCAGTTCTTC | CASSLARGSNEQFF | NA | NA | TRBJ2-1 | TRBV7-6
TGTGCCAGCAGCCCCCAGACAGGGGGCGACAACTCTGGGGCCAACGTCCTGACTTTC | CASSPQTGGDNSGANVLTF | NA | TRBD1 | TRBJ2-6 | TRBV7-8
TGTGCCAGCACCCCTACCCCCGGGACTAGCGGGAGAGGGATGAAGAATGAGCAGTTCTTC | CASTPTPGTSGRGMKNEQFF | NA | TRBD2 | TRBJ2-1 | TRBV27
TGTGCCAGCAGTTGGTGGACAGAAGAAGCTTTCTTT | CASSWWTEEAFF | NA | NA | TRBJ1-1 | TRBV6-1
TGTGCCAGCAGCTTAGGTAATCAGGGAAGAGAGCAGTACTTC | CASSLGNQGREQYF | NA | NA | TRBJ2-7 | TRBV11-2
TGTGCCAGCAGCTTGACTAGAGACACAGATACGCAGTATTTT | CASSLTRDTDTQYF | NA | NA | TRBJ2-3 | TRBV7-2
TGTGCCAGCAGTCCACGGGACAGGGGGCCTGGAAACACCATATATTTT | CASSPRDRGPGNTIYF | NA | TRBD1 | TRBJ1-3 | TRBV27
TGTGCCAGCAGCCCGTGGGGGGGGACCACTGAAGCTTTCTTT | CASSPWGGTTEAFF | NA | NA | TRBJ1-1 | TRBV5-8
TGTGCCAGCAGTTCTTACCCCGGGACAGCGAACTATGGCTACACCTTC | CASSSYPGTANYGYTF | once | TRBD1 | TRBJ1-2 | TRBV27
TGCAGCGTTGCCGGACAGACGAACACTGAAGCTTTCTTT | CSVAGQTNTEAFF | few | NA | TRBJ1-1 | TRBV29-1
TGCGCCAGCAGCCAGTGGACAGGGGGCAACGAGCAGTACTTC | CASSQWTGGNEQYF | NA | TRBD1 | TRBJ2-7 | TRBV4-1
TGTGCCAGCAGCTTAGGGGGGGGGCCTCTGGATACGCAGTATTTT | CASSLGGGPLDTQYF | NA | NA | TRBJ2-3 | TRBV7-9
TGCGCCAGCATCGGCGGGAGCACAGATACGCAGTATTTT | CASIGGSTDTQYF | NA | NA | TRBJ2-3 | TRBV5-1
TGTGCCAGCAGCTTATTGGGGACTAGCGGTCAAACCCAAGAGACCCAGTACTTC | CASSLLGTSGQTQETQYF | NA | TRBD2 | TRBJ2-5 | TRBV11-2
TGTGCCAGCAGCTATGGGACAGGGCCAAGCACAGATACGCAGTATTTT | CASSYGTGPSTDTQYF | NA | TRBD1 | TRBJ2-3 | TRBV5-6
TGCGCCAGCAGTGAGATTCCTAATCAGCCCCAGCATTTT | CASSEIPNQPQHF | NA | NA | TRBJ1-5 | TRBV10-1
TGTGCCAGCAGTTGGGATGGGACAGGGGAAGCTTTCTTT | CASSWDGTGEAFF | NA | TRBD1 | TRBJ1-1 | TRBV27
TGTGCCAGCAGTTACTATCCAGGGGCGGGCTACACCTTC | CASSYYPGAGYTF | NA | NA | TRBJ1-2 | TRBV6-5
TGTGCCAGCAGCTTAGTTCTAGGGGGTCGCGACTATGGCTACACCTTC | CASSLVLGGRDYGYTF | NA | NA | TRBJ1-2 | TRBV7-2
TGTGCCAGCAGCCGCACCTCTTCTAGCGGGTTCTCCTACGAGCAGTACTTC | CASSRTSSSGFSYEQYF | NA | TRBD2 | TRBJ2-7 | TRBV27
TGTGCCAGCAGCCATGGACAGGGGTGGGAGACCCAGTACTTC | CASSHGQGWETQYF | NA | TRBD1 | TRBJ2-5 | TRBV7-9
TGTGCCAGCAGCCTTATTTTGACAGCGACCTACAATGAGCAGTTCTTC | CASSLILTATYNEQFF | NA | NA | TRBJ2-1 | TRBV5-6
TGTGCCAGCAGCTTAGATTCCGGGACAGGGGGGTCAAAACTGTTTTTT | CASSLDSGTGGSKLFF | NA | TRBD1 | TRBJ1-4 | TRBV7-8
TGCGCCAGCAGCGACCGGGACAGGGCCCCCCGATACACAGATACGCAGTATTTT | CASSDRDRAPRYTDTQYF | NA | TRBD1 | TRBJ2-3 | TRBV5-1
TGTGCCAGCAGCCCGACTAGTGGGGGCACCGGGGAGCTGTTTTTT | CASSPTSGGTGELFF | NA | NA | TRBJ2-2 | TRBV6-5
TGTGCCAGCAGTTATACAGGGGCAACTAATGAAAAACTGTTTTTT | CASSYTGATNEKLFF | NA | TRBD1 | TRBJ1-4 | TRBV6-5
TGTGCCAGCAGCGCGGGACTAGCGGGGGAAAATGAGCAGTTCTTC | CASSAGLAGENEQFF | NA | TRBD2 | TRBJ2-1 | TRBV9
TGTGCCAGCAGTCCATCTGGACAGCTCAATGAGCAGTTCTTC | CASSPSGQLNEQFF | few | NA | TRBJ2-1 | TRBV6-5
TGTGCCAGCATCCAGGGTAGCTATGGCTACACCTTC | CASIQGSYGYTF | NA | NA | TRBJ1-2 | TRBV5-6
TGTGCCAGCAGTCCTAGAAACTCCTACGAGCAGCACTTC | CASSPRNSYEQHF | NA | NA | TRBJ2-7 | TRBV6-5
TGTGCCAGCAGCCCTGACAGGGGTAAGTCTGAAGCTTTCTTT | CASSPDRGKSEAFF | NA | TRBD1 | TRBJ1-1 | TRBV13
TGTGCCTGGAGCCCGAAAAACAGGGGACGGATAGATACGCAGTATTTT | CAWSPKNRGRIDTQYF | few | TRBD1 | TRBJ2-3 | TRBV30
TGTGCCAGTAGTACGGGGGGGCGAAGAAACACCATATATTTT | CASSTGGRRNTIYF | once | NA | TRBJ1-3 | TRBV19
TGCAGCGTTGGTCAGGTCTTATCCGGGGAGCTGTTTTTT | CSVGQVLSGELFF | NA | NA | TRBJ2-2 | TRBV29-1
TGTGCCAGCAGCCAACTACGTGAGCAGTTCTTC | CASSQLREQFF | NA | NA | TRBJ2-1 | TRBV5-5
TGTGCCAGCTCACAAGTGGGGGGGCAGGGCAATGAGCAGTTCTTC | CASSQVGGQGNEQFF | NA | NA | TRBJ2-1 | TRBV18
TGTGCCAGCAGTGAAGAAAACGCAGGGCAAGACAATCAGCCCCAGCATTTT | CASSEENAGQDNQPQHF | NA | NA | TRBJ1-5 | TRBV2
TGTGCCAGCAGCTTCGACAGGGTCGATGAGCAGTTCTTC | CASSFDRVDEQFF | NA | TRBD1 | TRBJ2-1 | TRBV5-6
TGCGCCAGCAGTCCGGGGTGGGGGGGCGACAATGAGCAGTTCTTC | CASSPGWGGDNEQFF | NA | NA | TRBJ2-1 | TRBV5-1
TGTGCCAGCAGTTTGGGCTTGTCCACCGGGGAGCTGTTTTTT | CASSLGLSTGELFF | NA | NA | TRBJ2-2 | TRBV27
TGTGCCAGCAGTTTCCGCAGGGATGCGAATGAGCAGTTCTTC | CASSFRRDANEQFF | once | NA | TRBJ2-1 | TRBV28
TGTGCCAGCAGCTTGGCCGTTCGGGGAGGCCCCTACAATGAGCAGTTCTTC | CASSLAVRGGPYNEQFF | few | NA | TRBJ2-1 | TRBV5-8
TGTGCCAGCAGCGTCGGGACTAGTGGGGGGGACAATGAGCAGTTCTTC | CASSVGTSGGDNEQFF | NA | TRBD2 | TRBJ2-1 | TRBV9
TGTGCCAGCCGACAGGGATTGAACACTGAAGCTTTCTTT | CASRQGLNTEAFF | NA | TRBD1 | TRBJ1-1 | TRBV6-6
TGTGCCAGCAGTACCGATCTGGAGGGGGCTTCTGAAGCTTTCTTT | CASSTDLEGASEAFF | few | TRBD1 | TRBJ1-1 | TRBV6-4
TGTGCCAGCGGTCCAGGCCGGGGGGAGACCCAGTACTTC | CASGPGRGETQYF | NA | NA | TRBJ2-5 | TRBV6-6
TGTGCCAGCACGGGTTTTGGAGCAGATACGCAGTATTTT | CASTGFGADTQYF | NA | NA | TRBJ2-3 | TRBV9
TGCGCCAGCAGCCAAGATCCCCAGGGCGGTAGCAATCAGCCCCAGCATTTT | CASSQDPQGGSNQPQHF | NA | NA | TRBJ1-5 | TRBV4-3
TGCAGCGTCGGCACAGGGGATTATGGCTACACCTTC | CSVGTGDYGYTF | NA | TRBD1 | TRBJ1-2 | TRBV29-1
TGTGCCAGCAGCAAATCCGGTCCTCCCAGCGGCCACTACGAGCAGTACTTC | CASSKSGPPSGHYEQYF | NA | NA | TRBJ2-7 | TRBV21-1
TGTGCCAGCAGTTACTCGGAGTACACAGATACGCAGTATTTT | CASSYSEYTDTQYF | NA | NA | TRBJ2-3 | TRBV6-5
TGTGCCAGCAGACGGGGTGCCATTATGGGGATTGATGAGCAGTTCTTC | CASRRGAIMGIDEQFF | once | NA | TRBJ2-1 | TRBV28
TGTGCCATCAGTGTACGCGGGAGGGAAGTCTACGAGCAGTACTTC | CAISVRGREVYEQYF | NA | TRBD2 | TRBJ2-7 | TRBV10-3